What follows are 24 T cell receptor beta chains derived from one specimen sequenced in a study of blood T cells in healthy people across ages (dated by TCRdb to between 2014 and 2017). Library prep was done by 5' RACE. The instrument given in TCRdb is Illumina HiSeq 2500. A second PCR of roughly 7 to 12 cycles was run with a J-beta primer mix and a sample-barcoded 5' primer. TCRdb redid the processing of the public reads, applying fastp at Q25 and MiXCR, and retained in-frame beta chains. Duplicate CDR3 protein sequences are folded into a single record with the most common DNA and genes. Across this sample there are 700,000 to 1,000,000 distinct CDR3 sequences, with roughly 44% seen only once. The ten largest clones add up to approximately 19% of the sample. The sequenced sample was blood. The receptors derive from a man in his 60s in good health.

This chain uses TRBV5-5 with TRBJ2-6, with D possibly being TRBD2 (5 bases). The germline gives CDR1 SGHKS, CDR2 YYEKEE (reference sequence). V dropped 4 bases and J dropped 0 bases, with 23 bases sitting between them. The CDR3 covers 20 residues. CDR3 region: CASSPLDSPGSSSGANVLTF. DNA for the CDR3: TGTGCCAGCAGCCCCCTTGATAGTCCGGGGTCTAGCTCTGGGGCCAACGTCCTGACTTTC. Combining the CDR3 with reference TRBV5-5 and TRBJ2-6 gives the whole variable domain DAGVTQSPTHLIKTRGQQVTLRCSPISGHKSVSWYQQVLGQGPQFIFQYYEKEERGRGNFPDRFSARQFPNYSSELNVNALLLGDSALYLCASSPLDSPGSSSGANVLTFGAGSRLTVL.

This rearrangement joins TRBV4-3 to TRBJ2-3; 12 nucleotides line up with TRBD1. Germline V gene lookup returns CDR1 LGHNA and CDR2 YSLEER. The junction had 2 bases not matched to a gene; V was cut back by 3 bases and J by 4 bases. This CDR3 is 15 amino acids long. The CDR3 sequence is CASSHGTGGSDTQYF. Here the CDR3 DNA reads TGCGCCAGCAGCCACGGGACAGGGGGCTCAGATACGCAGTATTTT.

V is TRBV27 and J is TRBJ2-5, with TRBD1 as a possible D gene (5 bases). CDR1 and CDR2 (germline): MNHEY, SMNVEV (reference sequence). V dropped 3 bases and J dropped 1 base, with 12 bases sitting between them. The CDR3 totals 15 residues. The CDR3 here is CASSFRQPPQETQYF. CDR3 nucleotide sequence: TGTGCCAGCAGTTTTAGACAGCCACCCCAAGAGACCCAGTACTTC.

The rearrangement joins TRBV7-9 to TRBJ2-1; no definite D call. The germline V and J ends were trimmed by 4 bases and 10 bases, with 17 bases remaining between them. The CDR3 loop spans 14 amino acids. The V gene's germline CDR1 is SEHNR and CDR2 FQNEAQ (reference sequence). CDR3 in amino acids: CASSYKTAIYEQFF. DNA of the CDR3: TGTGCCAGCAGCTACAAAACGGCCATCTACGAGCAGTTCTTC.

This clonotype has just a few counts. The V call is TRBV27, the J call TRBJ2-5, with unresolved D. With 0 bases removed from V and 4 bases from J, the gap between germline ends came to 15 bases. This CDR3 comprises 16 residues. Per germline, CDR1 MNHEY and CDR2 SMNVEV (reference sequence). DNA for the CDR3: TGTGCCAGCAGTTTATCGGCCCCCTATCGACCAGAGACCCAGTACTTC. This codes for CASSLSAPYRPETQYF.

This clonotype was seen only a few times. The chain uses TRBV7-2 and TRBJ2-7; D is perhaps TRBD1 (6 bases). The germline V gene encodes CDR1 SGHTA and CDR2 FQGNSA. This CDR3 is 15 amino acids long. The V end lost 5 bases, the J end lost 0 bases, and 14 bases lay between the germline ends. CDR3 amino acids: CASSPQGRISYEQYF. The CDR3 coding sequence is TGTGCCAGCAGCCCCCAGGGGCGGATCTCCTACGAGCAGTACTTC.

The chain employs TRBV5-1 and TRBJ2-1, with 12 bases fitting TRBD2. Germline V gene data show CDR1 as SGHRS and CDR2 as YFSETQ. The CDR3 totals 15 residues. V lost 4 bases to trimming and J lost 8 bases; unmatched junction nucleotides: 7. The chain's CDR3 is CASSQLAGGQYEQFF. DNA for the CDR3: TGCGCCAGCAGCCAACTAGCGGGGGGCCAGTATGAGCAGTTCTTC.

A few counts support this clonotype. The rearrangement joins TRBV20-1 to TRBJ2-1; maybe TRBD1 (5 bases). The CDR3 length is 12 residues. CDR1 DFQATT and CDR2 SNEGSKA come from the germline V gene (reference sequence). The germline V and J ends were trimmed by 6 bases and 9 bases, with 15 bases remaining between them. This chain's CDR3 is CSAGEQVTEQFF. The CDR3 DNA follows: TGCAGTGCAGGCGAACAGGTTACTGAGCAGTTCTTC.

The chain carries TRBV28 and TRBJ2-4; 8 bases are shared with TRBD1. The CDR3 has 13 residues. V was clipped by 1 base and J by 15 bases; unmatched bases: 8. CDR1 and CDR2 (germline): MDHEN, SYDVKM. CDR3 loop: CASSLLSPGQVYF. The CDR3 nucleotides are TGTGCCAGCAGTTTATTAAGCCCGGGACAGGTGTACTTC.

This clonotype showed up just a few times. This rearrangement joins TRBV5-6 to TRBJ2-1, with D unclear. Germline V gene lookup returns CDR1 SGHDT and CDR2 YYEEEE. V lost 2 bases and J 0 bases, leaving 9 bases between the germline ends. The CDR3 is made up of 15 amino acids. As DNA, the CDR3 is TGTGCCAGCAGCTTATCAGAGAGCTCCTACAATGAGCAGTTCTTC. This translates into CASSLSESSYNEQFF.

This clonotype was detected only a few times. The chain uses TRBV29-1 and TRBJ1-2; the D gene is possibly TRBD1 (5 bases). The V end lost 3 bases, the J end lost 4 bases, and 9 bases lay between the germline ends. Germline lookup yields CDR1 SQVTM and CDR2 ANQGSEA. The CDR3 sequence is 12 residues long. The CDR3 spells CSVDSRAYGYTF. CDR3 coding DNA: TGCAGCGTTGACTCCAGGGCCTATGGCTACACCTTC.

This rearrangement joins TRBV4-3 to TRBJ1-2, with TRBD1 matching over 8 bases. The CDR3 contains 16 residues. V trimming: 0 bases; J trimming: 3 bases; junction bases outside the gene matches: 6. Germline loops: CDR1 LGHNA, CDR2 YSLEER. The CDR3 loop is CASSQDPGTGDYGYTF. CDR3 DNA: TGCGCCAGCAGCCAAGATCCCGGGACAGGAGACTATGGCTACACCTTC.

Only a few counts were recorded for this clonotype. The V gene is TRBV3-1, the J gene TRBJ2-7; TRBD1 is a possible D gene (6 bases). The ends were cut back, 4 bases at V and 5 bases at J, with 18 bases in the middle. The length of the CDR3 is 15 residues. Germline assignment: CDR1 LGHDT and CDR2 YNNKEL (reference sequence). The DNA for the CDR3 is TGTGCCAGCAGCCCCACGACAGGAACGGTCCACGAGCAGTACTTC. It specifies CASSPTTGTVHEQYF.

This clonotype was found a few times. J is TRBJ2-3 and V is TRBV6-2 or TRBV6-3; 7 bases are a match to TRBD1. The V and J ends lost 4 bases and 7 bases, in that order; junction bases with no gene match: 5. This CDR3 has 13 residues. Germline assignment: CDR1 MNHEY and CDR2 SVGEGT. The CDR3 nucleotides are TGTGCCAGCAGTTTCACAGGGGAAAATACGCAGTATTTT. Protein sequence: CASSFTGENTQYF.

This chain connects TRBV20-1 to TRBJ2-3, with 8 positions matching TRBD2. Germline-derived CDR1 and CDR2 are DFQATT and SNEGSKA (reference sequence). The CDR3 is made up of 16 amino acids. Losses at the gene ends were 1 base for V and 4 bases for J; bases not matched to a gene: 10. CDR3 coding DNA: TGCAGTGCTAGAGGGTTAGCGGGAAATAGGGCAGATACGCAGTATTTT. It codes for CSARGLAGNRADTQYF.

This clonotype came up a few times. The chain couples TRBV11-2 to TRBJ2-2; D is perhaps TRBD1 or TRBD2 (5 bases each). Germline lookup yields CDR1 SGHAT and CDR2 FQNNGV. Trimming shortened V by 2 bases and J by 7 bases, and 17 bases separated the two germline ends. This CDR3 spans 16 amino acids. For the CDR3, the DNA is TGTGCCAGCAGCTTACTGGGACCATCAACGGGCGGGGAGCTGTTTTTT. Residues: CASSLLGPSTGGELFF.

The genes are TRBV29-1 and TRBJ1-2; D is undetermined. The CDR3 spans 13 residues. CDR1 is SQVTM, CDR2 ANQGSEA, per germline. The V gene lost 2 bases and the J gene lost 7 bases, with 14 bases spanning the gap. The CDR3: CSVEQNSLSGYTF. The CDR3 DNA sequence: TGCAGCGTTGAACAGAATTCCCTATCTGGCTACACCTTC.

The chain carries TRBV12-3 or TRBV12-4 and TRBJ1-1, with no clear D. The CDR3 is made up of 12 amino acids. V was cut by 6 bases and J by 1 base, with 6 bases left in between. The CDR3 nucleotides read TGTGCCAGCAGGGAAGGGAACACTGAAGCTTTCTTT. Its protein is CASREGNTEAFF.

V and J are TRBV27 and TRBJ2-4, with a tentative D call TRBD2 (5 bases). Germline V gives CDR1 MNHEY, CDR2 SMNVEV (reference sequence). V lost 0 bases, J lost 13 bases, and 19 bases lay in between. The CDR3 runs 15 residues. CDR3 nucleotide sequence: TGTGCCAGCAGTTTATCGACGGGGTTCAACAATGAGCAGTACTTC. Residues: CASSLSTGFNNEQYF.

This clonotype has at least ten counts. In nucleotides, the CDR3 is TGCGCCAGCAGTGATGGAGGGCTGGGGTCCAAAAACATTCAGTACTTC. This codes for CASSDGGLGSKNIQYF. This rearrangement joins TRBV10-2 to TRBJ2-4; perhaps TRBD2 as D (6 bases). V shed 3 bases and J shed 2 bases, with 14 bases lying between them. The CDR3 is made up of 16 amino acids. Looked up from germline, CDR1 is WSHSY and CDR2 is SAAADI.

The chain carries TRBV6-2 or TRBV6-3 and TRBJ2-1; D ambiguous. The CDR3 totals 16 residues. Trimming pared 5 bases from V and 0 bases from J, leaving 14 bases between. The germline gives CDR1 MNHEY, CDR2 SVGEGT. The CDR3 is CASSLNFRSSYNEQFF. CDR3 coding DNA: TGTGCCAGCAGTCTCAATTTCCGCAGCTCCTACAATGAGCAGTTCTTC.

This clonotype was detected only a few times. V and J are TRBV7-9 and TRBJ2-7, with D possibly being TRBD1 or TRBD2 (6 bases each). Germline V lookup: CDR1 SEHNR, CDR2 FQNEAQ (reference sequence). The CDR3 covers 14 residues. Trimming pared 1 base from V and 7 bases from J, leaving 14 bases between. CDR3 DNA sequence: TGTGCCAGCAGCTTAGGGGGGGCTGGTCATGAGCAGTACTTC. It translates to CASSLGGAGHEQYF.

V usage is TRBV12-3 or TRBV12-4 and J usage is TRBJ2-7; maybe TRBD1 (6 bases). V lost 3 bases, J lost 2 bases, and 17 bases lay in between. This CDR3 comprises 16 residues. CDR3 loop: CASSLGNRDLTYEQYF. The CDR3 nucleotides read TGTGCCAGCAGTTTGGGGAACAGGGACCTAACCTACGAGCAGTACTTC.

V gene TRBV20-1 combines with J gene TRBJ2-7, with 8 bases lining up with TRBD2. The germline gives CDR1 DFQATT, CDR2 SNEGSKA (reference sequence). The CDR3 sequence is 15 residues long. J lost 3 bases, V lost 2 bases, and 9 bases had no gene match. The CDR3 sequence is CSARSRLAGDYEQYF. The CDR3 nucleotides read TGCAGTGCTAGATCGCGGCTAGCGGGTGACTACGAGCAGTACTTC.